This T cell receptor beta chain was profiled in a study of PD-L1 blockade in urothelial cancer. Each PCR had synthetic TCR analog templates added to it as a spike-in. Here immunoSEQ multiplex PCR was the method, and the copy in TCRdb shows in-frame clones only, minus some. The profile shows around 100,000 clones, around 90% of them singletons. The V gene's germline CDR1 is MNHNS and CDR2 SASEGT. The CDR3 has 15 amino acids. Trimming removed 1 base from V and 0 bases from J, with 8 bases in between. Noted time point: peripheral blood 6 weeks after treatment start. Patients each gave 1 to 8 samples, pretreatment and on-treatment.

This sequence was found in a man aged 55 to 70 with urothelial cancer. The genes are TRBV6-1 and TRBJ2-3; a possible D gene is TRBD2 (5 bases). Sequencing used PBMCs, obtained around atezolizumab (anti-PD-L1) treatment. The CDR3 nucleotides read TGTGCCAGCAGTGAAGACTGGACTAGCACAGATACGCAGTATTTT. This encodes CASSEDWTSTDTQYF.